The entry that follows covers one TCR beta chain sequence. The data belong to a study of T cells in tuberculosis. The CDR3 is made up of 14 amino acids. V shed 7 bases and J 8 bases; nucleotides not matched to a gene: 8. Germline values: CDR1 MGHRA, CDR2 YSYEKL. Profiling relied on immunoSEQ multiplex PCR, and the TCRdb table lists in-frame clones only, not all of them. The top ten clones hold approximately 2% of a sample with some 90,000 clones, just over 90% of them seen once. Sorting used thawed, overnight-rested PBMC stained with anti-CD3, a viability dye and GMM-loaded CD1B tetramer. CD1B tetramers were loaded with Rhodococcus equi-derived C32 glucose monomycolate. CD14-expressing monocytes were removed from PBMC before cryopreservation and sorting.

The sequence was obtained from an adult woman with latent tuberculosis. J is TRBJ1-4 and V is TRBV4-1; 9 bases match TRBD1. Input material: CD1b-GMM tetramer-negative cells sorted from PBMCs. This CDR3 reads CASTTGTGNEKLFF. CDR3 DNA sequence: TGCGCCAGCACCACCGGGACAGGGAACGAAAAACTGTTTTTT.